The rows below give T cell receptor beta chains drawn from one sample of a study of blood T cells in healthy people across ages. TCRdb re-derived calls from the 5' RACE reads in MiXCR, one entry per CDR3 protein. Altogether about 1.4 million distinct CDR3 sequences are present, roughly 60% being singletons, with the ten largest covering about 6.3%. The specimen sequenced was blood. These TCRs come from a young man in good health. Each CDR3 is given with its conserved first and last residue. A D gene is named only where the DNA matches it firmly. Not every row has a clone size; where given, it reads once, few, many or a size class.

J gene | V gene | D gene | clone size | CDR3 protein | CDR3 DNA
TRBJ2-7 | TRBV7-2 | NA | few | CASSVQGVAGEQYF | TGTGCCAGCAGCGTACAAGGGGTTGCGGGTGAGCAGTACTTC
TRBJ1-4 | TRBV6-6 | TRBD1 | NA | CASSYPDRGDEKLFF | TGTGCCAGCAGTTACCCCGACAGGGGCGATGAAAAACTGTTTTTT
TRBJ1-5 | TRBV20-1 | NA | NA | CSARRQGQNQPQHF | TGCAGTGCTAGAAGGCAGGGGCAAAATCAGCCCCAGCATTTT
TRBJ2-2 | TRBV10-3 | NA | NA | CDISESNTGELFF | TGTGACATCAGTGAGTCGAACACCGGGGAGCTGTTTTTT
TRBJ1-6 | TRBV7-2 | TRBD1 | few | CASSLVMGAGGSYNSPLHF | TGTGCCAGCAGCTTAGTAATGGGGGCAGGGGGTTCCTATAATTCACCCCTCCACTTT
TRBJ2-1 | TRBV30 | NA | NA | CAWSGGAGDEQFF | TGTGCCTGGAGTGGGGGGGCGGGGGATGAGCAGTTCTTC
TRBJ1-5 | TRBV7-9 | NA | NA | CASSRSNQPQHF | TGTGCCAGCAGCCGTAGCAATCAGCCCCAGCATTTT
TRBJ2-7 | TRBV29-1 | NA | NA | CSVAVDSYEQYF | TGCAGCGTTGCTGTGGACTCCTACGAGCAGTACTTC
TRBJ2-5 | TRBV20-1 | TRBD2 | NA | CSAKLAVPRNEQYF | TGCAGTGCTAAACTAGCGGTCCCGCGGAATGAGCAGTACTTC
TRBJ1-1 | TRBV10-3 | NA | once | CAITGVAGEAFF | TGTGCCATCACCGGGGTGGCAGGGGAAGCTTTCTTT
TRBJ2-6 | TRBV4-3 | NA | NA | CASSPKKGGGSSGANVLTF | TGCGCCAGCAGCCCCAAAAAAGGAGGGGGCAGCTCTGGGGCCAACGTCCTGACTTTC
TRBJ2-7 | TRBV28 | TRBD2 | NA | CASSFPTSRSRSSYEQYF | TGTGCCAGCAGTTTCCCGACTAGCAGGTCTAGGAGCTCCTACGAGCAGTACTTC
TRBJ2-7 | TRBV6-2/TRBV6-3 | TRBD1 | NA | CASTGQSGEQYF | TGTGCCAGTACGGGACAGTCTGGGGAGCAGTACTTC
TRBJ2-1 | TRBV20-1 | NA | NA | CSASQPWGRTVDEQFF | TGCAGTGCTAGTCAACCTTGGGGCCGTACCGTGGATGAGCAGTTCTTC
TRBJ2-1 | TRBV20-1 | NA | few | CSARIAELPSEQFF | TGCAGTGCTAGAATCGCAGAACTACCTTCCGAGCAGTTCTTC
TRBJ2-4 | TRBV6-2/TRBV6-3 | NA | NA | CASSYRPGSYDTQYF | TGTGCCAGCAGTTACCGCCCTGGAAGTTACGACACCCAGTACTTC
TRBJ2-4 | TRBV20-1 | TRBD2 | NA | CSGGEAGVAKNIQYF | TGCAGCGGTGGGGAAGCGGGAGTAGCCAAAAACATTCAGTACTTC
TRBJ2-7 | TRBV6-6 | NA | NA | CASTPSSGQGTYEQYF | TGTGCCAGCACCCCTTCCTCAGGGCAGGGAACCTACGAGCAGTACTTC
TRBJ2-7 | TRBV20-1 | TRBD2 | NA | CSARVPRDYNEQYF | TGCAGTGCTAGGGTACCCCGGGACTACAATGAGCAGTACTTC
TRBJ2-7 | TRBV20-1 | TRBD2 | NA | CSARPSGTSRRFSYEQYF | TGCAGTGCTAGGCCCTCCGGGACTAGCAGGCGCTTCTCCTACGAGCAGTACTTC
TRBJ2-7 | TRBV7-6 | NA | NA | CASSLTQASSYNEQYF | TGTGCCAGCAGCTTGACACAGGCGAGCTCCTACAATGAGCAGTACTTC
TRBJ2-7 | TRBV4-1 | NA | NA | CASSRIEGIGGYEQYF | TGCGCCAGCAGCCGTATAGAGGGGATAGGAGGCTACGAGCAGTACTTC
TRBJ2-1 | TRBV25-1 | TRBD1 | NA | CASRGDRVFQEQFF | TGTGCCAGCAGGGGGGACAGGGTATTCCAGGAGCAGTTCTTC
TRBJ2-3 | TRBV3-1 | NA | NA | CASSQGLSPQYF | TGTGCCAGCAGCCAAGGTCTAAGCCCGCAGTATTTT
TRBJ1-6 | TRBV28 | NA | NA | CASGRGQRYSPLHF | TGTGCCAGCGGACGCGGACAGCGATATTCACCCCTCCACTTT
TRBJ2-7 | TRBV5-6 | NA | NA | CASSRTRYSAYEQYF | TGTGCCAGCAGCCGCACAAGATATAGTGCCTACGAGCAGTACTTC
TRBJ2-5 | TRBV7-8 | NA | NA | CASSLPRWGETQYF | TGTGCCAGCAGCTTGCCCCGTTGGGGGGAGACCCAGTACTTC
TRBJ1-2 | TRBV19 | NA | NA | CASSPKEVSLNYGYTF | TGTGCCAGTAGTCCAAAAGAGGTCTCACTTAACTATGGCTACACCTTC
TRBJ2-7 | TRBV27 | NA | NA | CASSLKAPIYKQYF | TGTGCCAGCAGTTTAAAGGCTCCAATCTACAAGCAGTACTTC
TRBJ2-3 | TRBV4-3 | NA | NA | CASSQYGHSRTDTQYF | TGCGCCAGCAGCCAGTACGGACACTCCCGCACAGATACGCAGTATTTT
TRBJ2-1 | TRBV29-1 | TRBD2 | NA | CSIRGGEDYNEQFF | TGCAGCATTCGGGGGGGGGAAGACTACAATGAGCAGTTCTTC
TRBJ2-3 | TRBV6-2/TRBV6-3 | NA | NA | CASSFRLTDTQYF | TGTGCCAGCAGTTTCAGACTCACAGATACGCAGTATTTT
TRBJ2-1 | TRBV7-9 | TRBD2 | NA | CASSFVAGGLDEQFF | TGTGCCAGCAGCTTTGTGGCGGGAGGCCTAGATGAGCAGTTCTTC
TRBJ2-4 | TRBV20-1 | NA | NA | CSARSPLGENIQYF | TGCAGTGCCAGATCCCCCCTAGGGGAAAACATTCAGTACTTC
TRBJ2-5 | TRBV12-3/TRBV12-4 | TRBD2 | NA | CAGSLGGEQYF | TGTGCCGGCAGTCTGGGAGGGGAGCAGTACTTC
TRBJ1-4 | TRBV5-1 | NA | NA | CASSKENNEKLFF | TGCGCCAGCAGTAAGGAGAATAATGAAAAACTGTTTTTT